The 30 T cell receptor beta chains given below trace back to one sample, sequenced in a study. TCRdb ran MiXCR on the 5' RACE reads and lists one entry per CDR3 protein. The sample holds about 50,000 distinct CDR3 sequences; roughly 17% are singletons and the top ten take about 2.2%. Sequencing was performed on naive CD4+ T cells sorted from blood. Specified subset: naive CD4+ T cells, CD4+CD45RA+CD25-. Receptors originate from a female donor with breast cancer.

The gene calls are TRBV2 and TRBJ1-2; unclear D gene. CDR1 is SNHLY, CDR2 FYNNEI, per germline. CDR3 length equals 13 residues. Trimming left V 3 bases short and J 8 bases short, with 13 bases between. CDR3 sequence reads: CASSDPNSDGYTF. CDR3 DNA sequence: TGTGCCAGCAGTGACCCTAACTCGGACGGCTACACCTTC.

CDR3 DNA: TGTGCCAGCAGCTTAGCCGGTCGATTACGGGCTTCACCCCTCCACTTT. It yields the protein CASSLAGRLRASPLHF. The V and J genes are TRBV7-9 and TRBJ1-6, with D unresolved. The CDR3 spans 16 residues. Germline CDR1 and CDR2: SEHNR and FQNEAQ (reference sequence). Trimming removed 0 bases from V and 9 bases from J, with 15 bases in between.

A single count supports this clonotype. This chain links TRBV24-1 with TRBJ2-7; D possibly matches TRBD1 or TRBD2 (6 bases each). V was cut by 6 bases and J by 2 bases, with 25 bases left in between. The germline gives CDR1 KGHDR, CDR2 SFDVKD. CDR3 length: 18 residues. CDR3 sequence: CATSRGVWLPRRTYEQYF. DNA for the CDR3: TGTGCCACCAGTAGGGGGGTTTGGCTACCGCGAAGGACCTACGAGCAGTACTTC.

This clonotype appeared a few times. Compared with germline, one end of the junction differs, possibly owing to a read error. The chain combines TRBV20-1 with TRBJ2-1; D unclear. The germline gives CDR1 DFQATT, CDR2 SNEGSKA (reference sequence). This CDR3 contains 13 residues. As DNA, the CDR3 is TGCAGTGCTCCTCCCCCCGGAAAGAATGGGCAGTTCTTC. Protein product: CSAPPPGKNGQFF.

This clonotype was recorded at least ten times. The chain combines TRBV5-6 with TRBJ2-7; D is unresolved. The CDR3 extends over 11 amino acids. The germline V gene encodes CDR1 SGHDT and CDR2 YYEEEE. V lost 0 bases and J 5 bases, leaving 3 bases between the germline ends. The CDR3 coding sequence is TGTGCCAGCAGCTTGGGGCACGAGCAGTACTTC. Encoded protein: CASSLGHEQYF.

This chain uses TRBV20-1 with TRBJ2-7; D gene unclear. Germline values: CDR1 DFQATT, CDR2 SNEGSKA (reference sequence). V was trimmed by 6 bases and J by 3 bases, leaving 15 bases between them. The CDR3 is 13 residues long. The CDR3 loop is CSAPGPRDYEQYF. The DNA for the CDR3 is TGCAGTGCCCCCGGGCCTAGGGACTACGAGCAGTACTTC.

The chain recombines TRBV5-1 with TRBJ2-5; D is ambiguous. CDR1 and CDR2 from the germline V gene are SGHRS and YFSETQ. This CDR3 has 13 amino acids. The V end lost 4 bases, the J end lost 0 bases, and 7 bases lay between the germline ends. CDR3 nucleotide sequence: TGCGCCAGCAGCCCGACCCACCAAGAGACCCAGTACTTC. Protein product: CASSPTHQETQYF.

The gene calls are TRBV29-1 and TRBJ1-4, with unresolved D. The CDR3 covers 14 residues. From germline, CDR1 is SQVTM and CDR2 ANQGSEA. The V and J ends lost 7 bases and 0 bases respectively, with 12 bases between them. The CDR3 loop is CSAIETATNEKLFF. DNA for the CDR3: TGCAGCGCCATAGAGACGGCAACTAATGAAAAACTGTTTTTT.

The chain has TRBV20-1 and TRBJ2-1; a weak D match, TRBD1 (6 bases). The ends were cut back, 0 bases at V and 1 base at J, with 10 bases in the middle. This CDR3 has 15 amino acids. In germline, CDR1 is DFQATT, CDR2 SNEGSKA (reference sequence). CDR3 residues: CSARDPRGSYNEQFF. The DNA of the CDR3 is TGCAGTGCTAGAGATCCGAGGGGGTCCTACAATGAGCAGTTCTTC.

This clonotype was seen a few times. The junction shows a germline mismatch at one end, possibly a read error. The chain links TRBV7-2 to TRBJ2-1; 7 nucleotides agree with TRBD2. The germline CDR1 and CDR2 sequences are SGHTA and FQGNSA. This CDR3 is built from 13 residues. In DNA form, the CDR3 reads TGTGCCAGCAGCCTAGCGGAATACAATGAGCAGTTCTTC. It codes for CASSLAEYNEQFF.

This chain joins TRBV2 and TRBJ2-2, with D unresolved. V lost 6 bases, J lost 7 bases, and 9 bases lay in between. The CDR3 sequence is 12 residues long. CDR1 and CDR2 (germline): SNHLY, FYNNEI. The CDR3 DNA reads TGTGCCAGCAGGGAGAAAGACGGGGAGCTGTTTTTT. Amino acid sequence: CASREKDGELFF.

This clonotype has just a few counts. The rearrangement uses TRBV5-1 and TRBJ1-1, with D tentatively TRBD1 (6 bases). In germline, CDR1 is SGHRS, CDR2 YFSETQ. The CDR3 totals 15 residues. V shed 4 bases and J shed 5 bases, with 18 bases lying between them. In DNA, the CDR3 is TGCGCCAGCAGCCCGGACGGGGGGCTTGGGACTGAAGCTTTCTTT. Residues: CASSPDGGLGTEAFF.

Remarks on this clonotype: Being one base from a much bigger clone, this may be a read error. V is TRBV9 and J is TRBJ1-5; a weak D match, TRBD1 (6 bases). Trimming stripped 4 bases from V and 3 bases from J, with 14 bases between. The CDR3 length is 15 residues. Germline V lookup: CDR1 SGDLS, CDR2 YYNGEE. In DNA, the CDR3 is TGTGCCAGCAGCACCGCGACAGGCGACAATCAGCCCCAGCATTTT. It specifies CASSTATGDNQPQHF.

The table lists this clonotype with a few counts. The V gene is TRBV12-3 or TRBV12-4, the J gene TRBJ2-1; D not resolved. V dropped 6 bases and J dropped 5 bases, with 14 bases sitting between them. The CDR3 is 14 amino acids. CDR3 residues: CASSPDSAHNEQFF. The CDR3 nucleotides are TGTGCCAGCAGCCCAGATTCGGCCCACAATGAGCAGTTCTTC.

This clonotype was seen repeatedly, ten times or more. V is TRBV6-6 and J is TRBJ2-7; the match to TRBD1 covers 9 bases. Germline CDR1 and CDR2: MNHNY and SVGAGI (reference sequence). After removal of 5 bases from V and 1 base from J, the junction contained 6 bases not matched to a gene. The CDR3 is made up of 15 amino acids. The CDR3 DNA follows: TGTGCCAGCAGTACACACAGGGGGCTATCCTACGAGCAGTACTTC. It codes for CASSTHRGLSYEQYF.

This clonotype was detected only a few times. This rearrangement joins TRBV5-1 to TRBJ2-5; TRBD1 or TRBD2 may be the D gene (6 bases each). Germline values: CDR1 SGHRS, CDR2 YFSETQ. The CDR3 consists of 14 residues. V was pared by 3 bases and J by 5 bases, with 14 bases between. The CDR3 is CASSSKSGAETQYF. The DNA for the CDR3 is TGCGCCAGCAGCTCGAAATCGGGGGCGGAGACCCAGTACTTC.

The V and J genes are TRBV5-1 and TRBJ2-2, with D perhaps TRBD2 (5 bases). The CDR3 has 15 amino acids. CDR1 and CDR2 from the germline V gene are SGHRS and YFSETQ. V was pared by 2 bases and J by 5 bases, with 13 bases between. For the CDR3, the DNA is TGCGCCAGCAGCTTAAGCCTCACGGGGACCGGGGAGCTGTTTTTT. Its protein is CASSLSLTGTGELFF.

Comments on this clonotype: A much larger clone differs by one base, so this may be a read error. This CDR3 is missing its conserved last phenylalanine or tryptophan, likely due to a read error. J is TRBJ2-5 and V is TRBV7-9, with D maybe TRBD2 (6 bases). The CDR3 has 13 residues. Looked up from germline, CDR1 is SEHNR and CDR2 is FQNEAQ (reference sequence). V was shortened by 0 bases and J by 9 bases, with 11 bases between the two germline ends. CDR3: CASSLADGGAQYL. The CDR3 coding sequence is TGTGCCAGCAGCTTAGCGGACGGAGGGGCCCAGTACCTC.

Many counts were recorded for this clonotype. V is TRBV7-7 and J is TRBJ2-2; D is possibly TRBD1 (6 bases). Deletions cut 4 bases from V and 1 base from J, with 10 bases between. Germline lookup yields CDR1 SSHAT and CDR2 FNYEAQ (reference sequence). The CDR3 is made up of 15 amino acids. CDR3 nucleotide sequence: TGTGCCAGCAGCTCGCGGACAGAGAACACCGGGGAGCTGTTTTTT. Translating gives CASSSRTENTGELFF.

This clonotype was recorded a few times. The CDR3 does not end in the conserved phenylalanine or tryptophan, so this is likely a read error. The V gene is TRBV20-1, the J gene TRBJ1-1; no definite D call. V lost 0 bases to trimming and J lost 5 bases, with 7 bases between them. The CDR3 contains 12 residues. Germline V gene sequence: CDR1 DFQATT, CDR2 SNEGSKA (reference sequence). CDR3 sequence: CSAREVRTEAFL. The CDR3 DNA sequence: TGCAGTGCTAGAGAGGTGAGGACTGAAGCTTTCCTT.

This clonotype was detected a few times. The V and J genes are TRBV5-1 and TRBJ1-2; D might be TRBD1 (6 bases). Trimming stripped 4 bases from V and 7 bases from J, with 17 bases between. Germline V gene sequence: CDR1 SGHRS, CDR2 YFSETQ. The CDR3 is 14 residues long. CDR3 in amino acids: CASSAPQGIFGYTF. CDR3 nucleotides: TGCGCCAGCAGCGCTCCCCAGGGGATCTTTGGCTACACCTTC.

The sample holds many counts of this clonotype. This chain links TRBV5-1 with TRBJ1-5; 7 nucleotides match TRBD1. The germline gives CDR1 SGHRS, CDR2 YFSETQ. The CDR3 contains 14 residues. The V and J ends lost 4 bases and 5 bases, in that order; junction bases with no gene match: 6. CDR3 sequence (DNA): TGCGCCAGCAGCCCGACAGGGTCCGATCAGCCCCAGCATTTT. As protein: CASSPTGSDQPQHF.

The CDR3 spells CASSDYRGDIIYEQYF. In DNA form, the CDR3 reads TGCGCCAGCAGCGATTACAGGGGGGATATTATCTACGAGCAGTACTTC. V gene TRBV5-1 combines with J gene TRBJ2-7; 8 positions agree with TRBD1. CDR1 is SGHRS, CDR2 YFSETQ, per germline. CDR3 size: 16 residues. J was trimmed by 3 bases and V by 4 bases; bases with no gene match: 12.

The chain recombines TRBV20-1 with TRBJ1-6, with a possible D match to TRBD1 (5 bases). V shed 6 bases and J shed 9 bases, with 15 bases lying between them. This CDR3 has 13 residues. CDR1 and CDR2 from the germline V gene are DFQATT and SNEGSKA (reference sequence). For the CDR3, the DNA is TGCAGTGCCAGAAATTCAGGGCTTTCACCCCTCCACTTT. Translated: CSARNSGLSPLHF.

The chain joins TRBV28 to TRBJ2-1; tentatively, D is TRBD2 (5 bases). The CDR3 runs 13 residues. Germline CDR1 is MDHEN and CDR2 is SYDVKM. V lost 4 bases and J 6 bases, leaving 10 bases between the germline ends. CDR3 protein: CASSSPGSNEQFF. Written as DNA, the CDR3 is TGTGCCAGCAGTTCACCGGGGTCCAATGAGCAGTTCTTC.

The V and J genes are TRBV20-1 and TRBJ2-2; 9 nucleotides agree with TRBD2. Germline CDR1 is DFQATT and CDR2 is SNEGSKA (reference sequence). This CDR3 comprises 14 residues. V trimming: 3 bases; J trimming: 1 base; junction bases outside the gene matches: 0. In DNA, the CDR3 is TGCAGTGCTAGGACTAGCGGGAACACCGGGGAGCTGTTTTTT. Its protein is CSARTSGNTGELFF.

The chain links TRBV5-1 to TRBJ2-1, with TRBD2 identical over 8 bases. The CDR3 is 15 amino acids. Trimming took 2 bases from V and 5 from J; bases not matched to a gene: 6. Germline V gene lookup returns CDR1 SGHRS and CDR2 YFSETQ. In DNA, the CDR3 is TGCGCCAGCAGCTTTACTAGCGGCCCCAACAATGAGCAGTTCTTC. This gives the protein CASSFTSGPNNEQFF.

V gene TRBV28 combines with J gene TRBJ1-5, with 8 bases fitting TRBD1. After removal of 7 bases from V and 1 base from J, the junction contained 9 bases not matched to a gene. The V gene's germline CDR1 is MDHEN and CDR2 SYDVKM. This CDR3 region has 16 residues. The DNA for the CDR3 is TGTGCCAGCATCACAGGGGGGGTTAGAAGCAATCAGCCCCAGCATTTT. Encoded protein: CASITGGVRSNQPQHF.

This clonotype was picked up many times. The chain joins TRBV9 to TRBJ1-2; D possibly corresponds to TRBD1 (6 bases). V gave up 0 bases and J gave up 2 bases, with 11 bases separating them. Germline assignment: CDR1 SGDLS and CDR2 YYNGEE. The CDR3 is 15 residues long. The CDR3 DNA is TGTGCCAGCAGCGTAGGGACAGCGGCCAACTATGGCTACACCTTC. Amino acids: CASSVGTAANYGYTF.

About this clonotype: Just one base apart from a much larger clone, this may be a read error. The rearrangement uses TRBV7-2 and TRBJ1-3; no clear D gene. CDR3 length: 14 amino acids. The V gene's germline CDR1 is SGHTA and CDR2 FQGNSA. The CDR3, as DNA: TGTGCCAGCAGCCAGGACCGCTCTGGAAGCACCATATATTTT. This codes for CASSQDRSGSTIYF.